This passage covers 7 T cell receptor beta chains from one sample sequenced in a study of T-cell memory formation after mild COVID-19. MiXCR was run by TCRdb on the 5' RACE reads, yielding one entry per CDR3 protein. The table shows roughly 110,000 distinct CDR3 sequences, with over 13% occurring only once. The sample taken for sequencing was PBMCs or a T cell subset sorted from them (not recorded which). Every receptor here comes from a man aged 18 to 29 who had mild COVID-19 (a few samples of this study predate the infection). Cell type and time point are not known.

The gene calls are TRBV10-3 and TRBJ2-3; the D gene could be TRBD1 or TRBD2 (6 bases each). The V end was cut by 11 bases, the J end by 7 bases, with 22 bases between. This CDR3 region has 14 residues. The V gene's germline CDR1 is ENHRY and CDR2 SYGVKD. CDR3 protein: CAAREDSIRNTQYF. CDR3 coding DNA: TGTGCCGCCAGGGAGGACAGTATAAGAAATACGCAGTATTTT.

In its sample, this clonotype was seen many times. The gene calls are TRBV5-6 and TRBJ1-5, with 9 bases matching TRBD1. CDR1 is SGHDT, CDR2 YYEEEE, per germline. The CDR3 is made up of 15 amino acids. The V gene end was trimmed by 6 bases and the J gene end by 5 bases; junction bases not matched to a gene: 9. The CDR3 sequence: CASTPDGQGYQPQHF. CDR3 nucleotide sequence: TGTGCCAGCACCCCGGATGGACAGGGGTATCAGCCCCAGCATTTT.

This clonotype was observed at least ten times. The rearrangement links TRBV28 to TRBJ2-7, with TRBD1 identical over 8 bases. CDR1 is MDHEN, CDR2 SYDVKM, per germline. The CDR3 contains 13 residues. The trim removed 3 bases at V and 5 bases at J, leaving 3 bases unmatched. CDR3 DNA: TGTGCCAGCAGTTTTGACAGGGGCCACGAGCAGTACGTC. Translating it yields CASSFDRGHEQYV.

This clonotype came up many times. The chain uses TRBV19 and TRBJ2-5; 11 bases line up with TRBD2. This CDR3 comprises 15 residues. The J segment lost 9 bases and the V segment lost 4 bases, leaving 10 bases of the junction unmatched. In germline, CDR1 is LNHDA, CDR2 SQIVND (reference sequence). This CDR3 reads CASSKTSGAPVAQYF. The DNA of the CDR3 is TGTGCCAGTAGTAAGACTAGCGGGGCCCCAGTGGCCCAGTACTTC.

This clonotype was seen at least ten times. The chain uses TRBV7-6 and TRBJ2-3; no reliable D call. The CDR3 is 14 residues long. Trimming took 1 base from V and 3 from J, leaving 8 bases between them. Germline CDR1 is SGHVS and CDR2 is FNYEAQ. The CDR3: CASSLGQPTDTQYF. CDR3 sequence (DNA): TGTGCCAGCAGCTTAGGTCAGCCTACAGATACGCAGTATTTT.

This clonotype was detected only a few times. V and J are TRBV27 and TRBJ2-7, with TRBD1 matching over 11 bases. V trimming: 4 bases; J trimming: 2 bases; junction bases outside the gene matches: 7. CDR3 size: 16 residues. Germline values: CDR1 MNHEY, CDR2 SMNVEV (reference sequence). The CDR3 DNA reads TGTGCCAGCAGTTCCCCCGGGACAGGGGGGACCTACGAGCAGTACGTC. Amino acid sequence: CASSSPGTGGTYEQYV.

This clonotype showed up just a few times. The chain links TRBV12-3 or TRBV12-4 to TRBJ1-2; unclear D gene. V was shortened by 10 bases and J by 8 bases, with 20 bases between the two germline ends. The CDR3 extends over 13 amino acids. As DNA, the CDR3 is TGTGCCATCTGGGAGGGCGGCCGGGCGGGCTACACCTTC. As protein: CAIWEGGRAGYTF.